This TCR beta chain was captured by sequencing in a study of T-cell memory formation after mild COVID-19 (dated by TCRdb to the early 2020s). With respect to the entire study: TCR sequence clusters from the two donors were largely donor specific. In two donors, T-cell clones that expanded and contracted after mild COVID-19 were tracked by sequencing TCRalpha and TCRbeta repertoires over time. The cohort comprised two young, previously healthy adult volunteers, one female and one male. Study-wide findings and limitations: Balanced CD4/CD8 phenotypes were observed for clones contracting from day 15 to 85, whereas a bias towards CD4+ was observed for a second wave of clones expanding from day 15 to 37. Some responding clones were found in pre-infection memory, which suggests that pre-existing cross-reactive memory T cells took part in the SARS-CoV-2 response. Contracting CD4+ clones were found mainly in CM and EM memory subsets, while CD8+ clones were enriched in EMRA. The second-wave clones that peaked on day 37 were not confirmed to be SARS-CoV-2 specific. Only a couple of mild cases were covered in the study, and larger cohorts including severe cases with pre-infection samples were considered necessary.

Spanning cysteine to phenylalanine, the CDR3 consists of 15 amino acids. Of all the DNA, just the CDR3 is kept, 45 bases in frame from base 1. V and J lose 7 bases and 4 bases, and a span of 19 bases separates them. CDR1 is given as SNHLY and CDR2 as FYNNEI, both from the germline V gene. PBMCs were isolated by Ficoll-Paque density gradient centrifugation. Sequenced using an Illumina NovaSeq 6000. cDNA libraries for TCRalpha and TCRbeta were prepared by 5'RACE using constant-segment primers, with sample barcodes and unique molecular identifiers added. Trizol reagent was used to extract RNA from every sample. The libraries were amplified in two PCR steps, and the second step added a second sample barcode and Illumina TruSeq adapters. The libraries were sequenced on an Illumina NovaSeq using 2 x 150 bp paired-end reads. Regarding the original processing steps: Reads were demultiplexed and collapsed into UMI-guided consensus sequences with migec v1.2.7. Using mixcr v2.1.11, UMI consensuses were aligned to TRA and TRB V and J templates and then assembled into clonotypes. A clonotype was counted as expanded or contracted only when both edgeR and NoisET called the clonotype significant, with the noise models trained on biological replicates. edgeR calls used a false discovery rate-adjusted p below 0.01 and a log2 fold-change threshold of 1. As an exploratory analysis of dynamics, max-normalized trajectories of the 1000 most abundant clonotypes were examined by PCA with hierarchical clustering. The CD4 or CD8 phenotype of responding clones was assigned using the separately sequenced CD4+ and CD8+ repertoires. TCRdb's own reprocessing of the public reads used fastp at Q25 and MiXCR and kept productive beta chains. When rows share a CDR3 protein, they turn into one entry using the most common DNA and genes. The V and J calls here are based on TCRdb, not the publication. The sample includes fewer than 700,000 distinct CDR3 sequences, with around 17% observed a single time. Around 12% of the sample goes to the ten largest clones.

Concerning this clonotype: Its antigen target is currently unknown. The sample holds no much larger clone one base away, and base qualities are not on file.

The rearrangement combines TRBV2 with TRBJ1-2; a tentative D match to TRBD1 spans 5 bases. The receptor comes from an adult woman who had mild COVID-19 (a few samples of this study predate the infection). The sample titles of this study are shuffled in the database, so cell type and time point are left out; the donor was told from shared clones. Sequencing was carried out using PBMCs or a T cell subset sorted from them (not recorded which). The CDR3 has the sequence CASIRNGGLGYGYTF. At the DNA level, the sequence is TGTGCCAGCATCAGAAACGGGGGTCTGGGCTATGGCTACACCTTC.